This TCR beta chain is drawn from a study of cytotoxic CD8 clonotypes in ibrutinib-treated CLL. Study-level points and caveats: Clonality was higher at ibrutinib response and returned toward baseline at progression. Against age-matched healthy donors, baseline clonality ran higher and tracked circulating CD8+ T-cell counts.

The CDR3 has 14 residues. Germline V gives CDR1 GTSNPN, CDR2 SVGIG (reference sequence). V shed 1 base and J shed 3 bases, with 13 bases lying between them. TCRdb's copy holds only in-frame clones and misses some; the assay was immunoSEQ multiplex PCR. The table lists approximately 190,000 clones, roughly three quarters of them singletons. In its sample, this clone was seen a few times. The antigen remains undetermined. The origin of this receptor is a human donor with chronic lymphocytic leukemia. The sample consisted of PBMCs, taken after 12 months of ibrutinib treatment. V and J are TRBV30 and TRBJ2-7, with D perhaps TRBD1 (6 bases). Here the CDR3 DNA reads TGTGCCTGGAGTGAACTAGGGGGAAACTACGAGCAGTACTTC. Translation gives CAWSELGGNYEQYF.